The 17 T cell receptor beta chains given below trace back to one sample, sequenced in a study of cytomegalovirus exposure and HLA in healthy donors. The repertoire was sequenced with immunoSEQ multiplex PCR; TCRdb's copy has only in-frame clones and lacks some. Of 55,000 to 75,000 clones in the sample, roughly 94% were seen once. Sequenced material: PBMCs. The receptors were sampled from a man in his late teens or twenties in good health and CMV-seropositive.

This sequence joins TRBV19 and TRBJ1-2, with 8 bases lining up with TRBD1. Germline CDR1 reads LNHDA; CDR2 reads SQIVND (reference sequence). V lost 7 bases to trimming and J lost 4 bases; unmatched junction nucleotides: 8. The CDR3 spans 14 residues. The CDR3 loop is CASTNRGVSYGYTF. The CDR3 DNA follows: TGTGCCAGTACCAACAGGGGGGTGTCCTATGGCTACACCTTC.

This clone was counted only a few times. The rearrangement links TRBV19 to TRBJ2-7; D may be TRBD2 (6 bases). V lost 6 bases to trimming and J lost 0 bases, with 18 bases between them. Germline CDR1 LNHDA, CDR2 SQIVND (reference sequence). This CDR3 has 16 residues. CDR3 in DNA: TGTGCCAGTAGCCTGAATGCGGGGCCAAGCTCCTACGAGCAGTACTTC. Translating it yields CASSLNAGPSSYEQYF.

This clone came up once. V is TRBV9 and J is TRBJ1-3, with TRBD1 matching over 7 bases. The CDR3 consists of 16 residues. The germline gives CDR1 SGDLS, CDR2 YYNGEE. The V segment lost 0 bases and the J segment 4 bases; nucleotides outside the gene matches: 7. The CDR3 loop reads CASSVGGGGAGNTIYF. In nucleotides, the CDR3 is TGTGCCAGCAGCGTAGGTGGAGGGGGCGCCGGAAACACCATATATTTT.

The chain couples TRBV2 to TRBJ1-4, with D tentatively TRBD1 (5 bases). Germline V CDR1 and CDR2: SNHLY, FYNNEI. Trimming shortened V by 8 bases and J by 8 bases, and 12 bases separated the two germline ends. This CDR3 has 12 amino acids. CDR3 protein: CASDSTGEKLFF. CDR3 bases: TGTGCCAGCGACAGCACTGGGGAAAAACTGTTTTTT.

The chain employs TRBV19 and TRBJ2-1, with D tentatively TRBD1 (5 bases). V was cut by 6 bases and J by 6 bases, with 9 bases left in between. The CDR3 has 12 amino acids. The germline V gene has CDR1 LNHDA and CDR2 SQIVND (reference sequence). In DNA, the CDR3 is TGTGCCAGTAGAATGGGGCGCAATGAGCAGTTCTTC. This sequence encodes CASRMGRNEQFF.

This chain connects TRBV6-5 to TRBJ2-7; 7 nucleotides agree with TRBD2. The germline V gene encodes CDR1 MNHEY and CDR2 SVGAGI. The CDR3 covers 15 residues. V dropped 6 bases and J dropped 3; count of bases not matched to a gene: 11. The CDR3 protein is CASSPGLDPFYEQYF. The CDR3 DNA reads TGTGCCAGCAGCCCCGGACTAGACCCTTTCTACGAGCAGTACTTC.

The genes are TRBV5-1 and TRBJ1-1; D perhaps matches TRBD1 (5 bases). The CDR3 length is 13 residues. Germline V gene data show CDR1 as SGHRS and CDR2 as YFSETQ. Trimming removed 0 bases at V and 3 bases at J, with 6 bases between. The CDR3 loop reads CASSLAGHTEAFF. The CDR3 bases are TGCGCCAGCAGCTTGGCAGGGCACACTGAAGCTTTCTTT. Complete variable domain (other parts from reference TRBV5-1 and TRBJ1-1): KAGVTQTPRYLIKTRGQQVTLSCSPISGHRSVSWYQQTPGQGLQFLFEYFSETQRNKGNFPGRFSGRQFSNSRSEMNVSTLELGDSALYLCASSLAGHTEAFFGQGTRLTVV.

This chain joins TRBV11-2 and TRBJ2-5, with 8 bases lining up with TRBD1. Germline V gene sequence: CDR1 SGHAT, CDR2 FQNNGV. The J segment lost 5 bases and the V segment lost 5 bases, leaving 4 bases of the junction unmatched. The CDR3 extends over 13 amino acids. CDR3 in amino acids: CASSKYRGETQYF. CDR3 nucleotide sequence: TGTGCCAGCAGCAAATACAGGGGGGAGACCCAGTACTTC.

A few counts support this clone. CDR3 amino acids: CASSLSTGSGELFF. The DNA for the CDR3 is TGTGCCAGCAGCTTAAGTACAGGTTCCGGGGAGCTGTTTTTT. The chain combines TRBV7-3 with TRBJ2-2; tentatively, D is TRBD1 (5 bases). The CDR3 totals 14 residues. With 1 base removed from V and 6 bases from J, the gap between germline ends came to 9 bases. Per germline, CDR1 SGHTA and CDR2 FQGTGA.

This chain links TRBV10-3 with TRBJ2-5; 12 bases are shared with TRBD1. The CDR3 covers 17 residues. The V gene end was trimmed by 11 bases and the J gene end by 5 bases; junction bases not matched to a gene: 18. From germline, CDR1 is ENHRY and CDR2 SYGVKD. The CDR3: CAARGQGARGGTETQYF. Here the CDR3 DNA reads TGTGCCGCACGGGGACAGGGGGCGCGTGGTGGGACGGAGACCCAGTACTTC.

CDR3 protein: CASSLEGTSGNEQFF. CDR3 sequence (DNA): TGCGCCAGCAGCTTGGAGGGGACTAGCGGCAATGAGCAGTTCTTC. J is TRBJ2-1 and V is TRBV5-1, with TRBD2 matching over 11 bases. V lost 0 bases and J lost 6; bases outside the gene matches: 2. Germline CDR1 is SGHRS and CDR2 is YFSETQ. CDR3 length: 15 residues.

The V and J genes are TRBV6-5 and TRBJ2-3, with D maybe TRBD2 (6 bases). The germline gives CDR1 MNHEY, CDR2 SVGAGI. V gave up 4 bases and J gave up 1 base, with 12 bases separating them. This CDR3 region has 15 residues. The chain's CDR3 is CASSSRSSGTDTQYF. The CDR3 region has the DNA TGTGCCAGCAGTTCAAGATCTAGCGGCACAGATACGCAGTATTTT.

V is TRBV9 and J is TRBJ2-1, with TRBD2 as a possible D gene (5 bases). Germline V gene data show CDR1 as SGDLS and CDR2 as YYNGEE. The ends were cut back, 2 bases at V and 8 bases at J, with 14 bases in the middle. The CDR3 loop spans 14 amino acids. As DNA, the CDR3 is TGTGCCAGCAGCGTTAGTGGGAGTAGGGATGAGCAGTTCTTC. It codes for CASSVSGSRDEQFF.

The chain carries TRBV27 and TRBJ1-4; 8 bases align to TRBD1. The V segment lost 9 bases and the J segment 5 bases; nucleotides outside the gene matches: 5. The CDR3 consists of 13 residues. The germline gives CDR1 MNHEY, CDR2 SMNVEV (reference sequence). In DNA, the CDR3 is TGTGCCAGTTCGAGGACAGGGAATGAAAAACTGTTTTTT. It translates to CASSRTGNEKLFF.

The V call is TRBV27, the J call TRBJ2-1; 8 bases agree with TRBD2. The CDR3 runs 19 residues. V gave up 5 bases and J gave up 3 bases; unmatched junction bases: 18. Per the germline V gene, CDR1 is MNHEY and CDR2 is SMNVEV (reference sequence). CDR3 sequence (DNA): TGTGCCAGCAGTACTATACGAGCGGGAGATCGCCCTGACTACAATGAGCAGTTCTTC. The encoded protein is CASSTIRAGDRPDYNEQFF.

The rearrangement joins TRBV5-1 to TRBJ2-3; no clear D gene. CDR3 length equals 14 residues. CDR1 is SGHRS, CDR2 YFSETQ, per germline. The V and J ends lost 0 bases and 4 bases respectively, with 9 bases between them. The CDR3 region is CASSLALAADTQYF. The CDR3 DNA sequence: TGCGCCAGCAGCTTGGCCTTGGCGGCAGATACGCAGTATTTT.

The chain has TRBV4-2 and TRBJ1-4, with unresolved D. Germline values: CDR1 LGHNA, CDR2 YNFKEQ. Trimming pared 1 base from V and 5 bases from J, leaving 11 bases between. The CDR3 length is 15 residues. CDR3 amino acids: CASSQVIQRNEKLFF. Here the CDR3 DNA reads TGTGCCAGCAGCCAAGTCATCCAGCGCAATGAAAAACTGTTTTTT.